This TCR beta chain came from a study of cytomegalovirus exposure and HLA in healthy donors. Amplification used 60 Vbeta primers and 13 Jbeta primers. Only in-frame clones appear in the TCRdb table, and some are missing; sequencing was by immunoSEQ multiplex PCR. Of roughly 280,000 clones in the sample, around 65% are singletons; the top ten hold 2% to 2.5%. V lost 7 bases and J lost 4, with 13 bases in between. Per germline, CDR1 MNHNY and CDR2 SVGAGI (reference sequence). CDR3 length: 14 amino acids. The source is a female donor in good health and CMV-seronegative. Sequenced: PBMCs. The rearrangement joins TRBV6-6 to TRBJ1-4, with D hard to call. CDR3 protein: CASIHRDLNEKLFF. The CDR3 DNA reads TGTGCCAGCATCCACCGGGATCTTAATGAAAAACTGTTTTTT.